This TCR beta chain derives from a study of human T cells and chemical hapten exposure. Study-level findings and limits: Patch test scores rose with PT1 expanded TCR counts, a positive correlation. Given that the donors had alopecia, their immune response may differ from that seen in healthy people.

Individual cDNA molecules (in the library) carried attached unique molecular identifiers. Original data processing: The median was around 88,000 TCRs per sample, ranging roughly 23,224 to 750,000. TCRdb used MiXCR to reprocess the RACE reads, holding one entry per CDR3 protein. The V and J calls were not made by the authors but by TCRdb's processing. This table holds about 380,000 distinct CDR3 sequences, about 4.8% found once. The CDR3 is 15 amino acids. Germline assignment: CDR1 MNHEY and CDR2 SVGEGT. The V and J ends lost 0 bases and 5 bases respectively, with 11 bases between them. This clonotype was recorded many times. Its antigen is not known. Time point denoted: patch test 1, 2 weeks after DPC sensitization. The treatment is: therapeutic diphenylcyclopropenone sensitization with weekly scalp DPC.

This receptor was identified in a woman aged 45-59 years with alopecia areata. Some clones in this sample may be carry-over from other donors' samples. Sequenced material: whole blood, taken in connection with sensitization to the hapten diphenylcyclopropenone (DPC). The rearrangement uses TRBV6-2 or TRBV6-3 and TRBJ1-5, with unresolved D. The CDR3 sequence is CASSYSSGGHQPQHF. In nucleotides, the CDR3 is TGTGCCAGCAGTTACTCCAGCGGAGGCCATCAGCCCCAGCATTTT.